These 5 T cell receptor beta chains were all obtained from the same sample, sequenced in a study of T cell repertoires in cytomegalovirus infection (dated by TCRdb to about 2019). Sequenced on an Illumina HiSeq 1500. The public reads were reanalyzed by TCRdb: fastp trimming at Q25, MiXCR alignment, in-frame beta chains only. Entries are consolidated by CDR3 protein sequence, retaining the most common genes and DNA. This sample has 300,000 to 400,000 distinct CDR3 sequences in its table, and 15% to 20% of those were observed once. Of the sample, 7.5% to 9% is held by the ten largest clones. What was sequenced was PBMCs. Source of these receptors: a human donor in good health (CMV status not recorded). Some clones in this sample may be carry-over from other donors' samples.

The V and J genes are TRBV7-9 and TRBJ2-3; D is undetermined. V shed 6 bases and J shed 1 base, with 8 bases lying between them. Germline-derived CDR1 and CDR2 are SEHNR and FQNEAQ (reference sequence). This CDR3 is 13 amino acids long. The CDR3 reads CASRIGGTDTQYF. DNA of the CDR3: TGTGCCAGCAGAATAGGAGGCACAGATACGCAGTATTTT.

The table lists this clonotype with many counts. This sequence joins TRBV7-8 and TRBJ2-2; TRBD2 might be the D (6 bases). V was shortened by 0 bases and J by 6 bases, with 8 bases between the two germline ends. Germline lookup yields CDR1 SGHVS and CDR2 FQNEAQ. The length of the CDR3 is 14 residues. CDR3 DNA: TGTGCCAGCAGCTTAGCGCCGGGGGCCGGGGAGCTGTTTTTT. Translated: CASSLAPGAGELFF.

Many counts were recorded for this clonotype. The genes are TRBV28 and TRBJ2-3; 7 bases map to TRBD2. The CDR3 contains 14 residues. Germline V gives CDR1 MDHEN, CDR2 SYDVKM. Trimming at V came to 4 bases and at J to 5 bases, leaving 6 bases not matched to a gene. The CDR3 here is CASSYPGGGDTQYF. In nucleotides, the CDR3 is TGTGCCAGCAGTTACCCGGGGGGAGGAGATACGCAGTATTTT.

Only a few counts were recorded for this clonotype. The chain couples TRBV6-1 to TRBJ1-5; 11 bases line up with TRBD1. From germline, CDR1 is MNHNS and CDR2 SASEGT. V lost 7 bases and J lost 0; bases outside the gene matches: 8. The CDR3 has 17 amino acids. CDR3 nucleotides: TGTGCCAGCAATGGACAGGGGGCCTGGGGTAGCAATCAGCCCCAGCATTTT. This gives the protein CASNGQGAWGSNQPQHF.

Of note for this clonotype: The junction does not match germline at one end; this may be a read error. This chain joins TRBV7-4 and TRBJ2-1; a possible D gene is TRBD1 (5 bases). This CDR3 comprises 12 residues. CDR1 SGHVT and CDR2 SQSDAQ come from the germline V gene. CDR3 DNA: TGTGCCAGCAGCTTCCTGGACAATGAGCAGTTGTTC. Protein: CASSFLDNEQLF.